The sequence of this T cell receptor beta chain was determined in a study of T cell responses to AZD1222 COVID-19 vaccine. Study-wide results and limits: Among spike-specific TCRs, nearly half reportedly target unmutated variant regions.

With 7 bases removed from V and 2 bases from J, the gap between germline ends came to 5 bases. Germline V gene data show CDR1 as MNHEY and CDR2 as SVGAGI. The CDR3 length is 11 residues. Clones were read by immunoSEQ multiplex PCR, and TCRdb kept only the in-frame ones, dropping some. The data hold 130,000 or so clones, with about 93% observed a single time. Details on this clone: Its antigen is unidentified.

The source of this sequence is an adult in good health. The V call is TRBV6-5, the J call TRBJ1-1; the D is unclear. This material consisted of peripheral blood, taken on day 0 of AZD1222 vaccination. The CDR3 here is CASNENTEAFF. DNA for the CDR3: TGTGCCAGCAACGAAAACACTGAAGCTTTCTTT.